This is a list of T cell receptor beta chains from one sample in a study of control samples from healthy donors and cancer patients. Sequencing used immunoSEQ multiplex PCR; TCRdb keeps in-frame clones, though not all of them. Of 71,000 or so clones detected, over 85% appear once; the ten largest clones hold around 19%. Material for sequencing was PBMCs. Receptors were obtained from a man aged 60-69 years with lung cancer. Each CDR3 is given with its conserved first and last residue. Each record gives: J gene, V gene, D gene, clone size, CDR3 protein, CDR3 DNA. D genes are given only for firm matches. Rows may omit the clone size; those that give it use once, few, many or a size class.

j_gene: TRBJ1-2
v_gene: TRBV5-6
d_gene: TRBD1
abundance: NA
CDR3aa: CASSSSKQGWGYTF
CDR3nt: TGTGCCAGCAGCTCGAGCAAACAGGGGTGGGGCTACACCTTC

j_gene: TRBJ1-5
v_gene: TRBV27
d_gene: TRBD1
abundance: NA
CDR3aa: CASRRDSTLSSNQPQHF
CDR3nt: TGTGCCAGCAGGCGGGACAGCACCCTTAGTAGCAATCAGCCCCAGCATTTT

j_gene: TRBJ2-4
v_gene: TRBV5-4
d_gene: NA
abundance: NA
CDR3aa: CASSEGGPEKNIQYF
CDR3nt: TGTGCCAGCAGCGAAGGGGGACCAGAGAAAAACATTCAGTACTTC

j_gene: TRBJ2-7
v_gene: TRBV7-3
d_gene: NA
abundance: NA
CDR3aa: CASSLILAGEQYF
CDR3nt: TGTGCCAGCAGCTTAATACTAGCCGGCGAGCAGTACTTC

j_gene: TRBJ2-3
v_gene: TRBV5-1
d_gene: NA
abundance: NA
CDR3aa: CASSLTGRSPDTQYF
CDR3nt: TGCGCCAGCAGCTTGACGGGACGATCACCAGATACGCAGTATTTT

j_gene: TRBJ1-1
v_gene: TRBV18
d_gene: NA
abundance: NA
CDR3aa: CASSPPGLVRNTEAFF
CDR3nt: TGTGCCAGCTCACCACCGGGATTAGTCCGGAACACTGAGGCTTTCTTT

j_gene: TRBJ2-5
v_gene: TRBV6-5
d_gene: TRBD2
abundance: NA
CDR3aa: CASIWTSGGETQYF
CDR3nt: TGTGCCAGCATCTGGACTAGCGGGGGAGAGACCCAGTACTTC

j_gene: TRBJ1-4
v_gene: TRBV5-6
d_gene: NA
abundance: NA
CDR3aa: CASSQILRGDEKLFF
CDR3nt: TGTGCCAGCAGCCAAATACTCAGAGGGGATGAAAAACTGTTTTTT

j_gene: TRBJ1-2
v_gene: TRBV29-1
d_gene: TRBD1
abundance: NA
CDR3aa: CSGGGTGDYGYTF
CDR3nt: TGCAGCGGGGGAGGGACAGGGGACTATGGCTACACCTTC

j_gene: TRBJ2-1
v_gene: TRBV5-8
d_gene: NA
abundance: NA
CDR3aa: CASSPREEEQFF
CDR3nt: TGTGCCAGCAGCCCCCGTGAGGAGGAGCAGTTCTTC

j_gene: TRBJ2-1
v_gene: TRBV6-5
d_gene: NA
abundance: NA
CDR3aa: CASSTLGVVYNEQFF
CDR3nt: TGTGCCAGCAGCACCCTAGGGGTCGTTTACAATGAGCAGTTCTTC

j_gene: TRBJ2-2
v_gene: TRBV10-2
d_gene: TRBD2
abundance: NA
CDR3aa: CASRGLALGELFF
CDR3nt: TGCGCCAGTAGGGGACTAGCGCTCGGGGAGCTGTTTTTT

j_gene: TRBJ1-2
v_gene: TRBV6-1
d_gene: TRBD1
abundance: NA
CDR3aa: CASSDRTGLYGYTF
CDR3nt: TGTGCCAGCAGTGATAGGACAGGCTTGTATGGCTACACCTTC

j_gene: TRBJ2-2
v_gene: TRBV16
d_gene: NA
abundance: NA
CDR3aa: CASSQTRDTGELFF
CDR3nt: TGTGCCAGCAGCCAAACGAGGGACACCGGGGAGCTGTTTTTT

j_gene: TRBJ2-5
v_gene: TRBV18
d_gene: NA
abundance: NA
CDR3aa: CASSPRAALGWGETQYF
CDR3nt: TGTGCCAGCTCACCACGGGCAGCTCTCGGTTGGGGCGAGACCCAGTACTTC

j_gene: TRBJ2-3
v_gene: TRBV11-2
d_gene: TRBD1
abundance: once
CDR3aa: CASSLGTGRDTQYF
CDR3nt: TGTGCCAGCAGCTTAGGGACAGGGAGAGATACGCAGTATTTT

j_gene: TRBJ2-3
v_gene: TRBV7-8
d_gene: NA
abundance: NA
CDR3aa: CASSLAGGTTTDTQYF
CDR3nt: TGTGCCAGCAGCTTAGCGGGGGGTACCACCACAGATACGCAGTATTTT

j_gene: TRBJ1-2
v_gene: TRBV7-3
d_gene: TRBD1
abundance: NA
CDR3aa: CASSLQGEYGYTF
CDR3nt: TGTGCCAGCAGCTTACAGGGGGAGTATGGCTACACCTTC

j_gene: TRBJ1-4
v_gene: TRBV12-3/TRBV12-4
d_gene: NA
abundance: NA
CDR3aa: CASSFRGREKLFF
CDR3nt: TGTGCCAGCAGTTTTCGCGGCAGGGAGAAACTGTTTTTT

j_gene: TRBJ1-1
v_gene: TRBV29-1
d_gene: NA
abundance: NA
CDR3aa: CSASEGTEAFF
CDR3nt: TGCAGCGCCTCAGAGGGGACTGAAGCTTTCTTT

j_gene: TRBJ1-1
v_gene: TRBV2
d_gene: NA
abundance: NA
CDR3aa: CASSALEGNTEAFF
CDR3nt: TGTGCCAGCAGTGCCCTCGAGGGGAACACTGAAGCTTTCTTT

j_gene: TRBJ1-2
v_gene: TRBV19
d_gene: NA
abundance: NA
CDR3aa: CASSKKQIHGYTF
CDR3nt: TGTGCCAGTAGTAAAAAACAAATCCATGGCTACACCTTC

j_gene: TRBJ2-5
v_gene: TRBV7-8
d_gene: TRBD2
abundance: NA
CDR3aa: CASSFTSGGQETQYF
CDR3nt: TGTGCCAGCAGCTTTACTAGCGGGGGCCAAGAGACCCAGTACTTC

j_gene: TRBJ2-3
v_gene: TRBV11-2
d_gene: NA
abundance: NA
CDR3aa: CASSSRGDTQYF
CDR3nt: TGTGCCAGCAGCTCTAGGGGAGATACGCAGTATTTT

j_gene: TRBJ2-5
v_gene: TRBV4-2
d_gene: NA
abundance: NA
CDR3aa: CASSQRLGTGVGQETQYF
CDR3nt: TGTGCCAGCAGCCAGAGGCTCGGGACGGGCGTGGGCCAAGAGACCCAGTACTTC

j_gene: TRBJ1-2
v_gene: TRBV6-5
d_gene: TRBD1
abundance: few
CDR3aa: CASGPGTGDYTF
CDR3nt: TGTGCCAGCGGACCCGGGACAGGGGACTACACCTTC

j_gene: TRBJ1-1
v_gene: TRBV30
d_gene: NA
abundance: NA
CDR3aa: CAWTRTVLSSVTEAFF
CDR3nt: TGTGCCTGGACCCGGACAGTCTTATCGTCGGTCACTGAAGCTTTCTTT

j_gene: TRBJ2-2
v_gene: TRBV24-1
d_gene: NA
abundance: once
CDR3aa: CATARGVNTGELFF
CDR3nt: TGTGCCACCGCCCGAGGAGTTAACACCGGGGAGCTGTTTTTT

j_gene: TRBJ2-3
v_gene: TRBV11-3
d_gene: NA
abundance: NA
CDR3aa: CASSLVGQRTDTQYF
CDR3nt: TGTGCCAGCAGCTTAGTTGGTCAGCGCACAGATACGCAGTATTTT

j_gene: TRBJ2-6
v_gene: TRBV12-3/TRBV12-4
d_gene: NA
abundance: NA
CDR3aa: CASRRSGANVLTF
CDR3nt: TGTGCCAGCAGAAGATCTGGGGCCAACGTCCTGACTTTC

j_gene: TRBJ1-1
v_gene: TRBV3-1/TRBV3-2
d_gene: NA
abundance: NA
CDR3aa: CASSHNQNTEAFF
CDR3nt: TGTGCCAGCAGCCATAACCAGAACACTGAAGCTTTCTTT